This entry lists 26 T cell receptor beta chains sequenced from one sample in a study of T cells in localized non-small cell lung cancer. Here immunoSEQ multiplex PCR was the method, and the copy in TCRdb shows in-frame clones only, minus some. The sample consists of approximately 76,000 clones, over 75% of them appearing once. The sequencing here drew on peripheral blood, taken before any cancer treatment. Receptors originate from an older female donor with stage I lung adenocarcinoma.

J is TRBJ2-7 and V is TRBV7-2; 7 bases fit TRBD2. In germline, CDR1 is SGHTA, CDR2 FQGNSA. Trimming at V came to 8 bases and at J to 0 bases, leaving 4 bases not matched to a gene. This CDR3 has 13 amino acids. This CDR3 is CASGLESSYEQYF. The CDR3 DNA reads TGTGCCAGCGGACTAGAGAGCTCCTACGAGCAGTACTTC.

The rearrangement joins TRBV15 to TRBJ2-3; weak D call: TRBD2 (6 bases). This CDR3 is 13 amino acids long. Trimming cost V 0 bases and J 14 bases, with 15 bases left between them. Germline-derived CDR1 and CDR2 are LNHNV and YYDKDF (reference sequence). This chain's CDR3 is CATSRDRDGGAYF. The CDR3 DNA is TGTGCCACCAGCAGAGATCGCGACGGAGGGGCGTATTTT.

The V gene is TRBV2, the J gene TRBJ1-1; weak D call: TRBD1 (5 bases). The CDR3 has 13 amino acids. V shed 7 bases and J shed 1 base, with 10 bases lying between them. Germline values: CDR1 SNHLY, CDR2 FYNNEI. Written as DNA, the CDR3 is TGTGCCAGCAAGGGGAGGGGGAACACTGAAGCTTTCTTT. This translates into CASKGRGNTEAFF.

V is TRBV6-6 and J is TRBJ1-1, with TRBD1 as a possible D gene (6 bases). V gave up 2 bases and J gave up 10 bases, with 14 bases separating them. Germline V gene lookup returns CDR1 MNHNY and CDR2 SVGAGI (reference sequence). The CDR3 is 13 amino acids. CDR3 in DNA: TGTGCCAGCAGTTACGACAGGAGGACCCTAGCTTTCTTT. This encodes CASSYDRRTLAFF.

In nucleotides, the CDR3 is TGCAGTGCTGACGGAGAGTATGGCTACACCTTC. It is translated as CSADGEYGYTF. The rearrangement links TRBV20-1 to TRBJ1-2, with unresolved D. Germline V gene sequence: CDR1 DFQATT, CDR2 SNEGSKA (reference sequence). The CDR3 has 11 amino acids. V lost 5 bases and J 5 bases, leaving 9 bases between the germline ends.

The chain carries TRBV19 and TRBJ2-1, with TRBD2 matching over 8 bases. This CDR3 region has 13 residues. Germline CDR1 reads LNHDA; CDR2 reads SQIVND (reference sequence). V lost 9 bases and J lost 0; bases outside the gene matches: 1. As DNA, the CDR3 is TGTGCCAGCAGCGGGAGCTCCTACAATGAGCAGTTCTTC. Translated, it gives CASSGSSYNEQFF. The full variable domain, rest sourced from reference TRBV19 and TRBJ2-1, is DGGITQSPKYLFRKEGQNVTLSCEQNLNHDAMYWYRQDPGQGLRLIYYSQIVNDFQKGDIAEGYSVSREKKESFPLTVTSAQKNPTAFYLCASSGSSYNEQFFGPGTRLTVL.

V gene TRBV5-1 combines with J gene TRBJ2-5; TRBD2 matches 11 bases. CDR1 is SGHRS and CDR2 is YFSETQ in the germline V gene. With 3 bases clipped from V and 5 bases from J, the junction kept 3 bases outside the gene matches. The CDR3 sequence is 14 residues long. DNA of the CDR3: TGCGCCAGCAGCTCGACTAGCGGGGAGGAGACCCAGTACTTC. Protein: CASSSTSGEETQYF.

This rearrangement joins TRBV6-6 to TRBJ1-3; the match to TRBD1 covers 9 bases. This CDR3 is built from 15 residues. Looked up from germline, CDR1 is MNHNY and CDR2 is SVGAGI (reference sequence). V dropped 7 bases and J dropped 1; count of bases not matched to a gene: 5. CDR3 nucleotide sequence: TGTGCCAGCAAGGGGACAGGGTCTTCTGGAAACACCATATATTTT. Amino acid sequence: CASKGTGSSGNTIYF.

The CDR3 nucleotides read TGTGCCAGCAGCCTTACTGCCCGGTCCCAAGAGACCCAGTACTTC. It encodes CASSLTARSQETQYF. The chain carries TRBV5-4 and TRBJ2-5; D call uncertain. The CDR3 has 15 amino acids. V shed 4 bases and J shed 1 base, with 14 bases lying between them. Looked up from germline, CDR1 is SGHNT and CDR2 is YYREEE (reference sequence).

V usage is TRBV19 and J usage is TRBJ1-1; TRBD1 is a possible D gene (6 bases). Per the germline V gene, CDR1 is LNHDA and CDR2 is SQIVND (reference sequence). V was cut by 9 bases and J by 1 base, with 15 bases left in between. There are 14 residues in the CDR3. The CDR3 is CASMGGLRNTEAFF. The CDR3 DNA sequence: TGTGCCAGCATGGGGGGCCTCAGGAACACTGAAGCTTTCTTT.

This clone was detected only a few times. CDR3 DNA sequence: TGTGCCAGCACAACCGGGACTAGCGGGGGGGCAGGGGAGACCCAGTACTTC. It codes for CASTTGTSGGAGETQYF. J is TRBJ2-5 and V is TRBV5-4; 16 bases map to TRBD2. The germline V gene encodes CDR1 SGHNT and CDR2 YYREEE (reference sequence). Trimming removed 6 bases from V and 5 bases from J; junction bases left unmatched: 10. The CDR3 is made up of 17 amino acids.

This chain connects TRBV30 to TRBJ1-5, with D uncertain. The CDR3 sequence is 13 residues long. Trimming shortened V by 0 bases and J by 4 bases, and 7 bases separated the two germline ends. CDR1 GTSNPN and CDR2 SVGIG come from the germline V gene (reference sequence). The CDR3 is CAWSVLGNQPQHF. The DNA of the CDR3 is TGTGCCTGGAGTGTGTTGGGAAATCAGCCCCAGCATTTT.

The chain combines TRBV7-2 with TRBJ2-5; D possibly matches TRBD1 or TRBD2 (5 bases each). The CDR3 runs 15 residues. The V gene lost 2 bases and the J gene lost 9 bases, with 19 bases spanning the gap. The germline V gene has CDR1 SGHTA and CDR2 FQGNSA. The CDR3 region has the DNA TGTGCCAGCAGCTTAAACCGGGACCCCCAAGGGGCCCAGTACTTC. It yields the protein CASSLNRDPQGAQYF.

The chain is built from TRBV6-4 and TRBJ2-7, with 8 nucleotides matching TRBD1. Germline assignment: CDR1 MRHNA and CDR2 SNTAGT. Unmatched junction bases numbered 11, after V lost 2 bases and J lost 5 bases. This CDR3 is 16 amino acids long. CDR3: CASSDLIDRGKDEQYF. CDR3 sequence (DNA): TGTGCCAGCAGTGACCTTATCGACAGGGGCAAAGACGAGCAGTACTTC.

This rearrangement joins TRBV14 to TRBJ1-2, with TRBD1 matching over 7 bases. CDR1 and CDR2 from the germline V gene are SGHDN and FVKESK. V was pared by 2 bases and J by 3 bases, with 9 bases of the junction left unmatched. The CDR3 spans 16 residues. This chain's CDR3 is CASSQMTGLGDYGYTF. The CDR3 DNA reads TGTGCCAGCAGCCAAATGACAGGGTTAGGTGACTATGGCTACACCTTC. Together with reference TRBV14 and TRBJ1-2, the CDR3 gives the full variable domain: EAGVTQFPSHSVIEKGQTVTLRCDPISGHDNLYWYRRVMGKEIKFLLHFVKESKQDESGMPNNRFLAERTGGTYSTLKVQPAELEDSGVYFCASSQMTGLGDYGYTFGSGTRLTVV.

The genes are TRBV6-1 and TRBJ2-2; TRBD1 agrees at 9 bases. This CDR3 is 14 amino acids long. Trimming cost V 4 bases and J 7 bases; bases outside gene matches: 4. Germline V lookup: CDR1 MNHNS, CDR2 SASEGT. The CDR3 DNA follows: TGTGCCAGCAGTGCAACAGGGGGCCACGGGGAGCTGTTTTTT. It translates to CASSATGGHGELFF.

This clone was detected a few times. The chain carries TRBV18 and TRBJ2-5; 7 bases are shared with TRBD1. J lost 4 bases, V lost 0 bases, and 8 bases had no gene match. There are 16 residues in the CDR3. Germline CDR1 KGHSH, CDR2 LQKENI. DNA for the CDR3: TGTGCCAGCTCACCACCGACGGGGACAGAGGGAGAGACCCAGTACTTC. Its translation: CASSPPTGTEGETQYF.

V and J are TRBV6-5 and TRBJ2-3, with 8 bases lining up with TRBD1. CDR1 is MNHEY and CDR2 is SVGAGI in the germline V gene. The CDR3 consists of 15 residues. The V gene end was trimmed by 5 bases and the J gene end by 8 bases; junction bases not matched to a gene: 12. This chain's CDR3 is CASSTDNRGTGTQYF. In DNA form, the CDR3 reads TGTGCCAGCAGTACTGACAACAGGGGGACGGGTACGCAGTATTTT.

The J gene is TRBJ2-1, the V gene TRBV18; 7 bases fit TRBD1. J gave up 14 bases and V 5 bases, and 9 bases lay outside the gene matches. The V gene's germline CDR1 is KGHSH and CDR2 LQKENI. This CDR3 contains 12 residues. The CDR3 sequence is CASSLRQGRKFF. The CDR3 region has the DNA TGTGCCAGCTCATTACGACAGGGACGGAAGTTCTTC.

The chain is built from TRBV9 and TRBJ2-3; D remains unclear. Per germline, CDR1 SGDLS and CDR2 YYNGEE. V lost 1 base and J 10 bases, leaving 16 bases between the germline ends. The CDR3 is 14 amino acids. The CDR3 DNA is TGTGCCAGCAGCGTACTGCAAAGTTGGGATGCGCAGTATTTT. This codes for CASSVLQSWDAQYF.

The V call is TRBV5-1, the J call TRBJ1-1; D is unresolved. Between the trimmed V and J ends, which lost 3 bases and 0 bases, there was a span of 24 bases. Germline CDR1 is SGHRS and CDR2 is YFSETQ. The CDR3 spans 19 residues. The CDR3 is CASSSYTSRGRLMNTEAFF. In DNA, the CDR3 is TGCGCCAGCAGCTCCTATACCTCTCGAGGGCGCCTCATGAACACTGAAGCTTTCTTT.

The chain combines TRBV6-5 with TRBJ1-1; no clear D. Germline loops: CDR1 MNHEY, CDR2 SVGAGI. V lost 2 bases and J lost 1, with 11 bases in between. This CDR3 is built from 15 residues. In nucleotides, the CDR3 is TGTGCCAGCAGTTACCTCCGAGGAGGGAACACTGAAGCTTTCTTT. This codes for CASSYLRGGNTEAFF.

This rearrangement joins TRBV5-8 to TRBJ2-1, with 15 bases lining up with TRBD2. The CDR3 consists of 18 residues. Germline V lookup: CDR1 SGHTS, CDR2 YDEGEE. Germline trimming cut 1 base from V and 4 bases from J; bases unmatched to any gene: 6. In DNA form, the CDR3 reads TGTGCCAGCAGCTTGCTGGGACTAGCGGGAGGCCATTACAATGAGCAGTTCTTC. Translating gives CASSLLGLAGGHYNEQFF.

As to this clone: This same CDR3 is encoded by further DNA sequences in the sample. The CDR3 region is CASSLQGRNTEAFF. DNA of the CDR3: TGTGCCAGCAGCCTGCAGGGAAGGAACACTGAAGCTTTCTTT. The rearrangement uses TRBV5-4 and TRBJ1-1, with D tentatively TRBD1 (5 bases). V was shortened by 4 bases and J by 1 base, with 11 bases between the two germline ends. The length of the CDR3 is 14 residues. Germline loops: CDR1 SGHNT, CDR2 YYREEE (reference sequence).

The V gene is TRBV5-1, the J gene TRBJ2-1; TRBD2 aligns across 11 bases. CDR1 is SGHRS, CDR2 YFSETQ, per germline. This CDR3 comprises 13 residues. V lost 2 bases to trimming and J lost 9 bases; unmatched junction nucleotides: 1. CDR3 loop: CASSFGTSGEQFF. The CDR3 DNA reads TGCGCCAGCAGCTTCGGGACTAGCGGTGAGCAGTTCTTC. The variable domain in full, completed from reference TRBV5-1 and TRBJ2-1, reads KAGVTQTPRYLIKTRGQQVTLSCSPISGHRSVSWYQQTPGQGLQFLFEYFSETQRNKGNFPGRFSGRQFSNSRSEMNVSTLELGDSALYLCASSFGTSGEQFFGPGTRLTVL.

V gene TRBV9 combines with J gene TRBJ2-3; 12 bases are a match to TRBD2. The length of the CDR3 is 16 residues. Germline V lookup: CDR1 SGDLS, CDR2 YYNGEE. Trimming took 7 bases from V and 4 from J; bases not matched to a gene: 10. This CDR3 reads CASSFGSSGGADTQYF. The CDR3 DNA reads TGTGCCAGCTCATTCGGGTCTAGCGGGGGGGCAGATACGCAGTATTTT.